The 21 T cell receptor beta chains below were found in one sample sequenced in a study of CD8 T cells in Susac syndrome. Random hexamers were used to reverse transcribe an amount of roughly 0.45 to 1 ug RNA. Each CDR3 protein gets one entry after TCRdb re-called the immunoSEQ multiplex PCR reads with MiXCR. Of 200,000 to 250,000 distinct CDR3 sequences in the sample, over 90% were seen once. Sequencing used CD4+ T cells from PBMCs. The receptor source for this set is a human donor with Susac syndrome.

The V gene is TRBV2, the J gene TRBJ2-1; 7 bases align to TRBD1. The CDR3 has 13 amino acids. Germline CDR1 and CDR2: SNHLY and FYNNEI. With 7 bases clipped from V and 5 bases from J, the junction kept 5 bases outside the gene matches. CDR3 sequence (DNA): TGTGCCAGCACTGGGGACAGCCACAATGAGCAGTTCTTC. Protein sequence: CASTGDSHNEQFF.

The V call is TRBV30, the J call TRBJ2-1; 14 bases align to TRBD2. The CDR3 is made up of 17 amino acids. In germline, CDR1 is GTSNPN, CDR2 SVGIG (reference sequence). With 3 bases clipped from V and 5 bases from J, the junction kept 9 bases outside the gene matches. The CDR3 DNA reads TGTGCCTGGAGATCGGGGGGACTAGCGGGGGCCCACAATGAGCAGTTCTTC. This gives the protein CAWRSGGLAGAHNEQFF. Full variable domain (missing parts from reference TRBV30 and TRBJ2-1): SQTIHQWPATLVQPVGSPLSLECTVEGTSNPNLYWYRQAAGRGLQLLFYSVGIGQISSEVPQNLSASRPQDRQFILSSKKLLLSDSGFYLCAWRSGGLAGAHNEQFFGPGTRLTVL.

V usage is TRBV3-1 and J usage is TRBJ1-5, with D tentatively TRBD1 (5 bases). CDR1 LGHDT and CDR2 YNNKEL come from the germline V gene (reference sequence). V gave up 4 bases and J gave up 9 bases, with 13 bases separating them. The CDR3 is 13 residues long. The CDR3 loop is CASSPPGQRPQHF. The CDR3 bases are TGTGCCAGCAGCCCCCCGGGGCAGCGGCCCCAGCATTTT.

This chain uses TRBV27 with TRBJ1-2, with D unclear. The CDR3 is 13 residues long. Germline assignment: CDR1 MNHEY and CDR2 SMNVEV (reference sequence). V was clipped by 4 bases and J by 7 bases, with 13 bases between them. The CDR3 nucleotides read TGTGCCAGCAGTTCCAGGACCTCCGTTGGCTACACCTTC. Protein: CASSSRTSVGYTF.

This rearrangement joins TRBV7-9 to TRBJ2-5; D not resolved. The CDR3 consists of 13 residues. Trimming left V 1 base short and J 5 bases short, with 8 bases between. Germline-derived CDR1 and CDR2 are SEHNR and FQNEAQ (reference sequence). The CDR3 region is CASSLVPAETQYF. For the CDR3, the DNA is TGTGCCAGCAGCTTAGTCCCGGCGGAGACCCAGTACTTC.

The CDR3 bases are TGTGCCAGTTCCTCAACCGGGACAGCCTACGAGCAGTACTTC. This sequence encodes CASSSTGTAYEQYF. This chain uses TRBV19 with TRBJ2-7; 7 bases are shared with TRBD1. With 8 bases clipped from V and 2 bases from J, the junction kept 9 bases outside the gene matches. From germline, CDR1 is LNHDA and CDR2 SQIVND (reference sequence). CDR3 length equals 14 residues.

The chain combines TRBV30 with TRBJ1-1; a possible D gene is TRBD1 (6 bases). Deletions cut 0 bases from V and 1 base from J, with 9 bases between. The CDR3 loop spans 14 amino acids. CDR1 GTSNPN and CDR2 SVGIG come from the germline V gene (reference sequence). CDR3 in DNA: TGTGCCTGGAGTGTTTCAGGGGCGAACACTGAAGCTTTCTTT. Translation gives CAWSVSGANTEAFF.

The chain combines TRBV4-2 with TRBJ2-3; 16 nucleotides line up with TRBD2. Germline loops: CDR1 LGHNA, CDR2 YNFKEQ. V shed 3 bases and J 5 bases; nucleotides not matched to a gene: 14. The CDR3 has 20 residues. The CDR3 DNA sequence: TGTGCCAGCAGCCATCAGCCGTCCGGGACTAGCGGGGGGGCCGTAGATACGCAGTATTTT. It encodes CASSHQPSGTSGGAVDTQYF.

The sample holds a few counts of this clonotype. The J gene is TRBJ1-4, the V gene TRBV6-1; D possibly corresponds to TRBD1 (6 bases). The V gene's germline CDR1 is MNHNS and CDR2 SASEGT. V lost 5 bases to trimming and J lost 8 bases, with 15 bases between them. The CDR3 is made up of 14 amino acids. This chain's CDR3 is CASSSTQRGEKLFF. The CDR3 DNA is TGTGCCAGCAGTTCCACCCAAAGGGGGGAAAAACTGTTTTTT.

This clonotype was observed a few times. The CDR3, as DNA: TGCACCAGCAGCCAAGCCCCGGGACAGTCCCACTACGAGCAGTACTTC. This translates into CTSSQAPGQSHYEQYF. The V call is TRBV1, the J call TRBJ2-7; TRBD1 reflects the table's D call only, with no check against the DNA. TRBV1 is labeled a pseudogene. The CDR3 length is 16 residues.

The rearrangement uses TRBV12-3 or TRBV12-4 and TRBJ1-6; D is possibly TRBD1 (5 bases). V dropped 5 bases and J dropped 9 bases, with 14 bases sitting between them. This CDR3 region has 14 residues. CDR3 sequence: CASSPQGGISPLHF. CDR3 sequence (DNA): TGTGCCAGCAGTCCTCAGGGTGGGATTTCACCCCTCCACTTT.

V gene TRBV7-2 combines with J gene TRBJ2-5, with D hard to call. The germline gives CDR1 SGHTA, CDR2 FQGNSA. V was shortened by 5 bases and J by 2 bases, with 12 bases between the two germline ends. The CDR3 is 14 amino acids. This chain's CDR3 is CASSPSGVQETQYF. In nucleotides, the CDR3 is TGTGCCAGCAGCCCCAGTGGGGTTCAAGAGACCCAGTACTTC.

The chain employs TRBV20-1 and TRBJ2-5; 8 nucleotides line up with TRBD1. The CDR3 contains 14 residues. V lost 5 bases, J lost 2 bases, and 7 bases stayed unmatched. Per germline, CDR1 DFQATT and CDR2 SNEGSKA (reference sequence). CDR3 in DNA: TGCAGTGCTGCGACAGGGGAAGGGCAAGAGACCCAGTACTTC. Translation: CSAATGEGQETQYF.

This CDR3 is CASSLSGPNYEQYF. As DNA, the CDR3 is TGTGCCAGCAGCCTCTCAGGGCCGAATTACGAGCAGTACTTC. V is TRBV7-2 and J is TRBJ2-7; a weak D match, TRBD1 (5 bases). V lost 5 bases and J 4 bases, leaving 15 bases between the germline ends. CDR3 size: 14 residues. Germline loops: CDR1 SGHTA, CDR2 FQGNSA.

The CDR3 region is CSASSGGARVTEQYF. CDR3 DNA sequence: TGCAGTGCTAGTAGCGGGGGGGCCAGGGTGACGGAGCAGTACTTC. The chain recombines TRBV20-1 with TRBJ2-7; 11 bases line up with TRBD2. The CDR3 totals 15 residues. Germline V gene lookup returns CDR1 DFQATT and CDR2 SNEGSKA (reference sequence). V lost 3 bases, J lost 7 bases, and 11 bases stayed unmatched.

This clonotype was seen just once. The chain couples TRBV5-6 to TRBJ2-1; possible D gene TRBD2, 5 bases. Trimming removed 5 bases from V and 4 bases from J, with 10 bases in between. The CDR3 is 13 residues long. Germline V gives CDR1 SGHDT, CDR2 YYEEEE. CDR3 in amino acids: CASSRTLYNEQFF. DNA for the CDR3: TGTGCCAGCAGTCGGACTTTATACAATGAGCAGTTCTTC.

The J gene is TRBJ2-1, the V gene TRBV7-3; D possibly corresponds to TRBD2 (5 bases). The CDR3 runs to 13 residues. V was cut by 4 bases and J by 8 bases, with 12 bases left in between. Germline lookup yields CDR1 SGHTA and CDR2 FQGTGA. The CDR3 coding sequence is TGTGCCAGCAGCTCTGGAGGTGGGGATGAGCAGTTCTTC. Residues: CASSSGGGDEQFF.

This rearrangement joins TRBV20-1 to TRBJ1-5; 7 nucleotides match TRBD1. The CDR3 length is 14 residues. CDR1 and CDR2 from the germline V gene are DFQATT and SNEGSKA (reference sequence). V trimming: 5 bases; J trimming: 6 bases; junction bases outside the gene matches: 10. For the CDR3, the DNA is TGCAGTGCTCCTTCAGGGGGGCCGGTTCAGCCCCAGCATTTT. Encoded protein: CSAPSGGPVQPQHF.

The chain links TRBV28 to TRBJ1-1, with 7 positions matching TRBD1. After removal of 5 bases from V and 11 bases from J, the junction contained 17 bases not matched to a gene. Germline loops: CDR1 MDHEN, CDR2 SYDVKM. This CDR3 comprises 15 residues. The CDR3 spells CASSASIQDRTVAFF. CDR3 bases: TGTGCCAGCAGTGCCTCGATTCAGGACAGGACCGTGGCTTTCTTT.

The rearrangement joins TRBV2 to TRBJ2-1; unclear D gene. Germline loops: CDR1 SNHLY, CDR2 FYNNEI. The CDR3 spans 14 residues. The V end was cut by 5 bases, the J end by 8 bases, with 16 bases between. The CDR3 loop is CASSKTSFVDEQFF. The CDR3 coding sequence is TGTGCCAGCAGTAAGACCTCGTTCGTGGATGAGCAGTTCTTC.

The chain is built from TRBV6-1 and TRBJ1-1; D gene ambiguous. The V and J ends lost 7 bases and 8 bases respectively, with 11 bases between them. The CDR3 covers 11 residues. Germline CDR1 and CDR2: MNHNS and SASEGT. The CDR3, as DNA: TGTGCCAGCACTACAACGGGGGAAGCTTTCTTT. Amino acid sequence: CASTTTGEAFF.